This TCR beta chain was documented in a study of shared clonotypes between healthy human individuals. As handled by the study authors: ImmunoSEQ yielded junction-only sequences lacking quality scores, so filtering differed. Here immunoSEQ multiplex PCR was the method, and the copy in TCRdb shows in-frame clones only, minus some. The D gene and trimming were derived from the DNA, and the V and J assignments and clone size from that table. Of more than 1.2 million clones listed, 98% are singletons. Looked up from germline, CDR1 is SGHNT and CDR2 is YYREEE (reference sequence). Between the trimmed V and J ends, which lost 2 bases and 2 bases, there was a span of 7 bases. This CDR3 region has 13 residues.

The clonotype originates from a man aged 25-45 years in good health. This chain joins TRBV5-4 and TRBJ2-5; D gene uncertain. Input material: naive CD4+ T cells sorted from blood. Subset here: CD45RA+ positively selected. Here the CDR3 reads CASSLTNQETQYF. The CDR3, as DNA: TGTGCCAGCAGCTTAACGAATCAAGAGACCCAGTACTTC.